Included here is one TCR beta chain sequence, with context. As yet, its antigen is unknown. This entry belongs to a study of cytomegalovirus exposure and HLA in healthy donors. Deletions cut 0 bases from V and 4 bases from J, with 9 bases between. Looked up from germline, CDR1 is SGHRS and CDR2 is YFSETQ. The CDR3 runs 14 residues. Study conclusions and caveats: The finding came from a later analysis; first-cohort TCR clusters tended to co-occur in the 90 to 150 validation repertoires. Under in vitro conditions, a few CMV-associated chains were confirmed as specific for CMV antigens.

Only in-frame clones appear in the TCRdb table, and some are missing; sequencing was by immunoSEQ multiplex PCR. The profile shows around 160,000 clones, more than 70% of them singletons. The V call is TRBV5-1, the J call TRBJ2-3, with D unresolved. The TCR sequence derives from a man aged 30 to 39 in good health and CMV-seropositive. Sequenced: PBMCs. This CDR3 is CASSLVSGPDTQYF. The CDR3 nucleotides read TGCGCCAGCAGCTTGGTCTCTGGGCCAGATACGCAGTATTTT.